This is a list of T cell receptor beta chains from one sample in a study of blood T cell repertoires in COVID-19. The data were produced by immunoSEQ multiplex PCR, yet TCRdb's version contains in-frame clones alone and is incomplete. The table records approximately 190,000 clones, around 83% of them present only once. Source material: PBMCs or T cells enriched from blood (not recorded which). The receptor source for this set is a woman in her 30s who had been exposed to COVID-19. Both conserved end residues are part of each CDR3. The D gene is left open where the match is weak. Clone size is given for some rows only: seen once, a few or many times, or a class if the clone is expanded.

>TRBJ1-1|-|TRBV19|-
CARRAWQTEAFF
TGTGCCAGGAGGGCCTGGCAGACTGAAGCTTTCTTT
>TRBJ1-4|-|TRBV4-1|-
CASSQPLRASGKLFF
TGCGCCAGCAGCCAACCGCTCAGGGCGAGCGGGAAACTGTTTTTT
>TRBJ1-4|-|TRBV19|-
CASGDKGEKLFF
TGTGCCAGCGGGGACAAGGGAGAAAAACTGTTTTTT
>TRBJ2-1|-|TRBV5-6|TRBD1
CASEAPGTGRNEQFF
TGTGCCTCGGAGGCACCGGGGACAGGGAGGAATGAGCAGTTCTTC
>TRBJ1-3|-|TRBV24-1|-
CATRDSSGNTIYF
TGTGCCACCAGGGACAGCTCTGGAAACACCATATATTTT
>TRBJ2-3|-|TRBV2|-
CASNRDLADTQYF
TGTGCCAGCAACCGGGACTTAGCGGATACGCAGTATTTT
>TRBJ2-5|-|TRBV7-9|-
CASSLRLDQETQYF
TGTGCCAGCAGCTTAAGACTCGACCAAGAGACCCAGTACTTC
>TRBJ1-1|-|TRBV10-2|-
CASSTMNTEAFF
TGCGCCAGCAGTACAATGAACACTGAAGCTTTCTTT
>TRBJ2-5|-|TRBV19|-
CASRRDSSRETQYF
TGTGCCAGCAGGCGGGACTCCTCGAGAGAGACCCAGTACTTC
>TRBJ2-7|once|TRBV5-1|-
CASSLAGGQGTQTRKYEQYF
TGCGCCAGCAGCTTGGCTGGCGGCCAAGGAACACAAACCCGGAAATACGAGCAGTACTTC
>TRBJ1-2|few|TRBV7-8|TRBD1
CASSLGQGANYGYTF
TGTGCCAGCAGCCTAGGACAGGGGGCTAACTATGGCTACACCTTC
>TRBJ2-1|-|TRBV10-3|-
CAISESPGELNYNEQFF
TGTGCCATCAGTGAGTCGCCGGGGGAACTAAACTACAATGAGCAGTTCTTC
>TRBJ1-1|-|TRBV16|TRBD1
CASSPRGQAPVNTEAFF
TGTGCCAGCAGCCCCCGGGGACAGGCCCCAGTTAACACTGAAGCTTTCTTT
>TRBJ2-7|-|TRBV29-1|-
CSVSGISYEQYF
TGCAGCGTGTCGGGGATTTCCTACGAGCAGTACTTC
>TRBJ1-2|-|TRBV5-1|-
CASSLGGDSPGYTF
TGCGCCAGCAGCTTGGGGGGTGACAGCCCTGGCTACACCTTC
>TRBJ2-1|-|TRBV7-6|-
CASSQPGIEGNEQFF
TGTGCCAGCAGCCAGCCGGGGATCGAGGGTAATGAGCAGTTCTTC
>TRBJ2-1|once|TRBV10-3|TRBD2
CATSGGNYNEQFF
TGTGCCACTAGCGGGGGCAACTACAATGAGCAGTTCTTC
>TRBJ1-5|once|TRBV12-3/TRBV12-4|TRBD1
CASSGGQPQHF
TGTGCCAGCTCAGGGGGTCAGCCCCAGCATTTT
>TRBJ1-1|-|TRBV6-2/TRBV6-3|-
CASSHGGAAEAFF
TGTGCCAGCAGCCACGGGGGGGCCGCTGAAGCTTTCTTT
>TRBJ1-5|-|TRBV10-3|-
CASWGGGNQPQHF
TGTGCCAGTTGGGGGGGAGGCAATCAGCCCCAGCATTTT
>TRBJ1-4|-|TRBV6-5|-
CASSYGQGRQEKLFF
TGTGCCAGCAGTTATGGACAAGGGCGACAAGAAAAACTGTTTTTT
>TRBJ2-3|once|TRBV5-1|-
CASSLGSGPGDTQYF
TGCGCCAGCAGCTTGGGGTCAGGGCCGGGAGATACGCAGTATTTT
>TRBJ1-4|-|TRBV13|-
CASSLSVDSHLATNEKLFF
TGTGCCAGCAGCTTATCGGTTGACAGTCACTTGGCAACTAATGAAAAACTGTTTTTT
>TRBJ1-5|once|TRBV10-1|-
CARTRARAQPQHF
TGCGCCAGGACCCGGGCCAGGGCTCAGCCCCAGCATTTT
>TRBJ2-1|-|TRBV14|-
CASTGTYSGEQFF
TGTGCCAGCACCGGGACTTACTCCGGGGAGCAGTTCTTC
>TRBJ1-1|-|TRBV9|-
CASSVAGRANTEAFF
TGTGCCAGCAGCGTAGCAGGGAGGGCCAACACTGAAGCTTTCTTT
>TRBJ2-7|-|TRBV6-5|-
CASSRRIRTDYEQYF
TGTGCCAGCAGTCGACGGATCCGAACAGACTACGAGCAGTACTTC
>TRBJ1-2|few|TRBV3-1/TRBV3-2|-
CASSSRGLYGYTF
TGTGCCAGCAGCTCCAGGGGCCTCTATGGCTACACCTTC
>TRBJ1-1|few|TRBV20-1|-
CSAPEGTEAFF
TGCAGTGCGCCGGAGGGCACTGAAGCTTTCTTT
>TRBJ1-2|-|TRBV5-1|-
CASSGGIEGYTF
TGCGCCAGCAGCGGAGGGATTGAAGGCTACACCTTC
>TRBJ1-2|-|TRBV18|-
CASSPPARGYGYTF
TGTGCCAGCTCACCACCTGCGCGGGGCTATGGCTACACCTTC
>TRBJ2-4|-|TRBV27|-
CASSLELAKNIQYF
TGTGCCAGCAGTTTAGAACTAGCCAAAAACATTCAGTACTTC
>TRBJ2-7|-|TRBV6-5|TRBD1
CASSRETGLDYEQYF
TGTGCCAGCAGCCGAGAGACAGGGCTAGACTACGAGCAGTACTTC
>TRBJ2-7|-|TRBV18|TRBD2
CASSPPGGGEDEQYF
TGTGCCAGCTCACCACCGGGCGGGGGAGAGGACGAGCAGTACTTC
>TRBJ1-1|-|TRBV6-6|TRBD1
CASSYRDSEAFF
TGTGCCAGCAGTTATCGGGACAGCGAAGCTTTCTTT
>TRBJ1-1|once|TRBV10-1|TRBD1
CASSEGTGGADTEAFF
TGCGCCAGCAGTGAGGGGACAGGGGGCGCGGACACTGAAGCTTTCTTT
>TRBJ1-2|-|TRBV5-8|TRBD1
CASSFGQGYGYTF
TGTGCCAGCAGCTTTGGACAGGGGTACGGCTACACCTTC
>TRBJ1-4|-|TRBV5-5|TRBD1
CASSFQGEGEKLFF
TGTGCCAGCAGCTTCCAGGGGGAAGGCGAAAAACTGTTTTTT
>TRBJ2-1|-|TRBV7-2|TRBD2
CASSVSVAGGPDEQFF
TGTGCCAGCAGCGTTTCGGTAGCGGGGGGGCCCGATGAGCAGTTCTTC
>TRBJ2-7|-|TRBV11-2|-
CASSSTYEQYF
TGTGCCAGCAGCTCCACCTACGAGCAGTACTTC
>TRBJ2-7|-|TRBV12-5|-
CASGPAGTNYEQYF
TGTGCTAGTGGCCCGGCCGGGACAAACTACGAGCAGTACTTC
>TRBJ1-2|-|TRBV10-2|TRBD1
CASTPAGGPPGYTF
TGCGCCAGCACCCCGGCAGGGGGACCGCCCGGCTACACCTTC
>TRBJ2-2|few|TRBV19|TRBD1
CASSRAPQQGANTGELFF
TGTGCCAGTAGTAGAGCCCCTCAACAGGGGGCGAACACCGGGGAGCTGTTTTTT
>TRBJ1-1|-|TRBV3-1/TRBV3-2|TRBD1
CASSEGRQGSEAFF
TGTGCCAGCAGCGAAGGTCGACAGGGTTCAGAAGCTTTCTTT
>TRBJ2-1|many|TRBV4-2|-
CASSQEADNSLGEQFF
TGTGCCAGCAGCCAAGAGGCGGACAATAGCCTCGGTGAGCAGTTCTTC
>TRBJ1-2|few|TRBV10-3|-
CAISELGTGLDYGYTF
TGTGCCATCAGTGAATTAGGTACAGGGTTGGACTATGGCTACACCTTC
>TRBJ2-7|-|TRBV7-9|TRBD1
CASSLAGRTGRKYEQYF
TGTGCCAGCAGCTTAGCGGGGCGGACAGGGAGGAAATACGAGCAGTACTTC
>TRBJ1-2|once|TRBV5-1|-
CASGGAPPNYGYTF
TGCGCCAGCGGGGGGGCGCCCCCTAACTATGGCTACACCTTC
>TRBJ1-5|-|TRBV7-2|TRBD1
CASSPRQGRAPQHF
TGTGCCAGCAGCCCAAGACAGGGACGGGCGCCCCAGCATTTT
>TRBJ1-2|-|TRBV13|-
CASSLGVRDYGYTF
TGTGCCAGCAGCTTAGGTGTCAGGGACTATGGCTACACCTTC
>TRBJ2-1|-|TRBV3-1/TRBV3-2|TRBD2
CASSRLAGGNEQFF
TGTGCCAGCAGCCGTCTAGCGGGGGGGAATGAGCAGTTCTTC
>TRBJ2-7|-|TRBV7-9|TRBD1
CASSGAGTVFEQYF
TGTGCCAGCAGCGGAGCCGGGACAGTCTTCGAGCAGTACTTC
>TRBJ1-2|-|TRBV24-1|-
CATTRGYYGYTF
TGTGCCACCACCCGGGGGTACTATGGCTACACCTTC
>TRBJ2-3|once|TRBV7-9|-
CASSLAGGPSDTQYF
TGTGCCAGCAGCTTAGCGGGGGGGCCTTCAGATACGCAGTATTTT
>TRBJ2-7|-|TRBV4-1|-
CASSLGGSYEQYF
TGCGCCAGCAGCCTCGGTGGCTCCTACGAGCAGTACTTC